The rows below give T cell receptor beta chains drawn from one sample of a study of human T cells and chemical hapten exposure. TCRdb fed the RACE reads into MiXCR, producing one record per CDR3 protein. The sample lists 200,000 to 300,000 distinct CDR3 sequences, about 8.6% occurring once. Material: whole blood, obtained in connection with sensitization to the hapten diphenylcyclopropenone (DPC). The source is a woman aged 40 to 50 with alopecia areata. Some clones in this sample may be carry-over from other donors' samples. Each CDR3 is given with its conserved first and last residue. Each record gives: CDR3 DNA, CDR3 protein, J gene, D gene, V gene, clone size. D genes are given only for firm matches. Clone size is not always given. Where it is, it says once, few, many or a class for expanded clones.

CDR3 DNA: TGTGCCAGCAGCCCCCGAGCGACGGGGCTCTATGGCTACACCTTC
CDR3 protein: CASSPRATGLYGYTF
J gene: TRBJ1-2
D gene: NA
V gene: TRBV5-5
clone size: NA

CDR3 DNA: TGTGCCAGCAGTTTTCAGCAGGCTAACACTGAAGCTTTCTTT
CDR3 protein: CASSFQQANTEAFF
J gene: TRBJ1-1
D gene: NA
V gene: TRBV27
clone size: NA

CDR3 DNA: TGCAGTGCGCGATCCGGGACTAGCGTTACAGATACGCAGTATTTT
CDR3 protein: CSARSGTSVTDTQYF
J gene: TRBJ2-3
D gene: TRBD2
V gene: TRBV20-1
clone size: many

CDR3 DNA: TGCGCCAGCAGCCTCGCCAGAGGACATACGCAGTATTTT
CDR3 protein: CASSLARGHTQYF
J gene: TRBJ2-3
D gene: NA
V gene: TRBV5-1
clone size: NA

CDR3 DNA: TGTGCCAGCAGTTCCACAGGACAGGGGGACACTGAAGCTTTCTTT
CDR3 protein: CASSSTGQGDTEAFF
J gene: TRBJ1-1
D gene: TRBD1
V gene: TRBV12-3/TRBV12-4
clone size: NA

CDR3 DNA: TGTGCCAGCAGTTTAGTAAGGTTGGCGGGGTTGAGGGGCACAGATACGCAGTATTTT
CDR3 protein: CASSLVRLAGLRGTDTQYF
J gene: TRBJ2-3
D gene: NA
V gene: TRBV12-3/TRBV12-4
clone size: few

CDR3 DNA: TGTGCCAGCTCACCAATGGGGGTTCCAGAGCCCCAGCATTTT
CDR3 protein: CASSPMGVPEPQHF
J gene: TRBJ1-5
D gene: NA
V gene: TRBV18
clone size: NA

CDR3 DNA: TGTGCCAGCACCCCGGGGGGTAGCACAGATACGCAGTATTTT
CDR3 protein: CASTPGGSTDTQYF
J gene: TRBJ2-3
D gene: TRBD2
V gene: TRBV9
clone size: NA

CDR3 DNA: TGTGCCAGCAGCTTTTTCCAGTCCTACAATGAGCAGTTCTTC
CDR3 protein: CASSFFQSYNEQFF
J gene: TRBJ2-1
D gene: NA
V gene: TRBV7-2
clone size: many

CDR3 DNA: TGTGCCATCAGTGACAGACAGGGGGCCTTTAATCAGCCCCAGCATTTT
CDR3 protein: CAISDRQGAFNQPQHF
J gene: TRBJ1-5
D gene: TRBD1
V gene: TRBV10-3
clone size: NA

CDR3 DNA: TGTGCCATTTCCCGGGGCCATAGCAATCAGCCCCAGCATTTT
CDR3 protein: CAISRGHSNQPQHF
J gene: TRBJ1-5
D gene: NA
V gene: TRBV19
clone size: few

CDR3 DNA: TGCGCCAGCAGCTTGGTGGGGGGAAATCAGCCCCAGCATTTT
CDR3 protein: CASSLVGGNQPQHF
J gene: TRBJ1-5
D gene: NA
V gene: TRBV5-1
clone size: many

CDR3 DNA: TGTGCCACCAAAAGCGGGAAAACCTACAATGAGCAGTTCTTC
CDR3 protein: CATKSGKTYNEQFF
J gene: TRBJ2-1
D gene: TRBD2
V gene: TRBV24-1
clone size: few

CDR3 DNA: TGCGCCAGCAGCCCATGGTCAGCTTCGCACACTGAAGCTTTCTTT
CDR3 protein: CASSPWSASHTEAFF
J gene: TRBJ1-1
D gene: NA
V gene: TRBV5-1
clone size: NA

CDR3 DNA: TGTGCCAGCAGCTTAGCGCGGGTCCAGCCCTATGAGCAGTTCTTC
CDR3 protein: CASSLARVQPYEQFF
J gene: TRBJ2-1
D gene: NA
V gene: TRBV7-2
clone size: NA

CDR3 DNA: TGTGCCAGCAGTTGGCGGGCGTTGTCCTACAATGAGCAGTTCTTC
CDR3 protein: CASSWRALSYNEQFF
J gene: TRBJ2-1
D gene: NA
V gene: TRBV6-2/TRBV6-3
clone size: NA

CDR3 DNA: TGTGCCACCAGTGACCTTGGACTAGCGGGAAAGGATGAGCAGTTCTTC
CDR3 protein: CATSDLGLAGKDEQFF
J gene: TRBJ2-1
D gene: TRBD2
V gene: TRBV24-1
clone size: few

CDR3 DNA: TGTGCCAGCAGCCCCGGGGGCAGGGGTCTCTCCAATGAGCAGTTCTTC
CDR3 protein: CASSPGGRGLSNEQFF
J gene: TRBJ2-1
D gene: NA
V gene: TRBV7-9
clone size: many

CDR3 DNA: TGTGCCAGCAGCTTTGGATCATACTCCTACAATGAGCAGTTCTTC
CDR3 protein: CASSFGSYSYNEQFF
J gene: TRBJ2-1
D gene: NA
V gene: TRBV7-3
clone size: few

CDR3 DNA: TGTGCCAGCAGCTTAGTCGGTGGGTCCTACAATGAGCAGTTCTTC
CDR3 protein: CASSLVGGSYNEQFF
J gene: TRBJ2-1
D gene: NA
V gene: TRBV7-6
clone size: few

CDR3 DNA: TGCGCCAGCAGCTTGATCCCGGGACTAGCGGAAACAGATACGCAGTATTTT
CDR3 protein: CASSLIPGLAETDTQYF
J gene: TRBJ2-3
D gene: TRBD2
V gene: TRBV5-1
clone size: NA

CDR3 DNA: TGTGCCAGCAGCTTCCCAGCGGGAGCACTCAATGAGCAGTTCTTC
CDR3 protein: CASSFPAGALNEQFF
J gene: TRBJ2-1
D gene: TRBD2
V gene: TRBV7-9
clone size: few